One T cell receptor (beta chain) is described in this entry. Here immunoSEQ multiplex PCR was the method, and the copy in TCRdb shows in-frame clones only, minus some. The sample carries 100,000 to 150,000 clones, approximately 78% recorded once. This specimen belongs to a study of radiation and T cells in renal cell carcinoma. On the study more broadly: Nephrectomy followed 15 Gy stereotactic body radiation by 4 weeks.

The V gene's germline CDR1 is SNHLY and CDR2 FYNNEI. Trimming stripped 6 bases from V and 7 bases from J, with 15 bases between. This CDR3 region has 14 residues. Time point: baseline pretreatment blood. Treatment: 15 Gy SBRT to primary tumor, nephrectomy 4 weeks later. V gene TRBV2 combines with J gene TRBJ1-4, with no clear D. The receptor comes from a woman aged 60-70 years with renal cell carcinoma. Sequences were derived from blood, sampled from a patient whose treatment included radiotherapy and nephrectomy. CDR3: CASRFRALGEKLFF. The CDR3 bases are TGTGCCAGCAGATTCCGGGCCCTGGGTGAAAAACTGTTTTTT.